The next 5 T cell receptor beta chains were all read from a single sample in a study of T cells in Graves' hyperthyroidism and ophthalmopathy (dated by TCRdb to the late 2010s). Library construction relied on multiplex PCR. Sequencing instrument: Illumina HiSeq 2000. The TCR beta CDR3 regions were amplified from RNA transcripts. The first round of RT-PCR for the TCR CDR3 was performed with the HTBI primer set and the Qiagen OneStep RT-PCR kit. TCRdb handled the public reads itself, with Q25 trimming in fastp and clone calling in MiXCR, and kept productive beta chains. Each entry is one CDR3 protein sequence, shown with its most common DNA and genes. In all, the sample holds approximately 560,000 distinct CDR3 sequences, and about half of those were seen once. The top ten hold roughly 8.2% of the sample. The sample comprised peripheral blood or thyroid tissue (not recorded which). The source of these receptors is a woman younger than 30 with Graves' hyperthyroidism. Donor details come from another sample of the same person, matched by shared clones.

This clonotype was seen more than once but under ten times. A junction end diverges from the germline sequence, so it may reflect a read error. The V gene is TRBV10-3, the J gene TRBJ2-7; 9 bases map to TRBD2. CDR3 length: 15 residues. Per the germline V gene, CDR1 is ENHRY and CDR2 is SYGVKD. CDR3 sequence (DNA): TGTGCCAGCAGTTCACCGGGACTAGCTATCTACGAGCAGTACTTC. This codes for CASSSPGLAIYEQYF.

This clonotype turned up a few times. The V and J genes are TRBV24-1 and TRBJ2-5; tentatively, D is TRBD1 or TRBD2 (5 bases each). Looked up from germline, CDR1 is KGHDR and CDR2 is SFDVKD. The CDR3 contains 15 residues. Trimming left V 4 bases short and J 1 base short, with 12 bases between. The CDR3 here is CATSDSRGAQETQYF. CDR3 nucleotide sequence: TGTGCCACCAGTGACTCCAGAGGGGCCCAAGAGACCCAGTACTTC.

This clonotype occurred many times. The J gene is TRBJ1-6, the V gene TRBV25-1, with D tentatively TRBD1 (5 bases). Germline CDR1 MGHDK, CDR2 SYGVNS. Between the trimmed V and J ends, which lost 9 bases and 10 bases, there was a span of 19 bases. The CDR3 extends over 14 amino acids. The CDR3: CASLSGGYSSPLHF. CDR3 coding DNA: TGTGCCAGTCTTTCGGGGGGATATTCCTCACCCCTCCACTTT.

This chain's CDR3 is CASSSGQGDVLTF. Here the CDR3 DNA reads TGTGCCAGCAGTTCGGGACAGGGGGATGTCCTGACTTTC. The chain joins TRBV6-5 to TRBJ2-6; 11 bases match TRBD1. Trimming at V came to 4 bases and at J to 13 bases, leaving 3 bases not matched to a gene. CDR1 is MNHEY and CDR2 is SVGAGI in the germline V gene. CDR3 length equals 13 residues.

This clonotype was counted at least ten times. The rearrangement links TRBV10-3 to TRBJ2-5, with 7 positions matching TRBD2. Germline lookup yields CDR1 ENHRY and CDR2 SYGVKD. CDR3 length: 14 amino acids. Trimming at V came to 2 bases and at J to 4 bases, leaving 4 bases not matched to a gene. CDR3 sequence: CAISEQGLRETQYF. DNA for the CDR3: TGTGCCATCAGTGAGCAGGGACTACGAGAGACCCAGTACTTC.